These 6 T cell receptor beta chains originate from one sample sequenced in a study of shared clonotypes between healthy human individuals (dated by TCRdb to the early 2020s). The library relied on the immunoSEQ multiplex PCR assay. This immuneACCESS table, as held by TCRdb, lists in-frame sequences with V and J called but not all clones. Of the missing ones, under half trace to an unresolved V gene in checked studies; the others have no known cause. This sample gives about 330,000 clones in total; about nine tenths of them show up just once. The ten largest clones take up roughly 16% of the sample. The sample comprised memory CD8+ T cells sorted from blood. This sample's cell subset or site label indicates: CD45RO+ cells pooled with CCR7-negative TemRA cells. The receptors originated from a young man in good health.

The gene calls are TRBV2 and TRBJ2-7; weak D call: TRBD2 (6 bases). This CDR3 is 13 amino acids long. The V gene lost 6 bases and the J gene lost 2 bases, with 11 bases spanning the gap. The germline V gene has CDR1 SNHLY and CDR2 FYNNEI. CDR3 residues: CASRERAAYEQYF. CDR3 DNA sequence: TGTGCCAGCAGGGAGCGGGCAGCCTACGAGCAGTACTTC.

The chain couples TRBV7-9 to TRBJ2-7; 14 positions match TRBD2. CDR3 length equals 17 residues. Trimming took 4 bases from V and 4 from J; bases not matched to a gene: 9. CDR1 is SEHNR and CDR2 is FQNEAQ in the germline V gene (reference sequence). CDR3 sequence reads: CASSSGLAGEGSYEQYF. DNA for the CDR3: TGTGCCAGCAGCTCGGGACTAGCGGGAGAAGGTTCTTACGAGCAGTACTTC.

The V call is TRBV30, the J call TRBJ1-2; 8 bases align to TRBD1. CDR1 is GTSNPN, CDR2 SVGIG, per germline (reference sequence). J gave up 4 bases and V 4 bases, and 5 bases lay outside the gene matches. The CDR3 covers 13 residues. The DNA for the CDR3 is TGTGCCTGGATGGACAGGGCCTCCTATGGCTACACCTTC. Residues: CAWMDRASYGYTF. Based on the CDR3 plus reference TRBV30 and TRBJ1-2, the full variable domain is SQTIHQWPATLVQPVGSPLSLECTVEGTSNPNLYWYRQAAGRGLQLLFYSVGIGQISSEVPQNLSASRPQDRQFILSSKKLLLSDSGFYLCAWMDRASYGYTFGSGTRLTVV.

The DNA of the CDR3 is TGTGCCAGCGGTGGGGTTTCTAGCACAGATACGCAGTATTTT. This translates into CASGGVSSTDTQYF. The chain recombines TRBV28 with TRBJ2-3; no firm D call. V lost 8 bases and J 0 bases, leaving 12 bases between the germline ends. CDR3 length equals 14 residues. In germline, CDR1 is MDHEN, CDR2 SYDVKM.

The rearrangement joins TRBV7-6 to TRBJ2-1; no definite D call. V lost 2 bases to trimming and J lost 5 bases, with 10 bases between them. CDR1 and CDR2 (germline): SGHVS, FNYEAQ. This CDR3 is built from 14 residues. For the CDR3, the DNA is TGTGCCAGCAGCTTAAAAGTTGGGGACAATGAGCAGTTCTTC. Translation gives CASSLKVGDNEQFF.

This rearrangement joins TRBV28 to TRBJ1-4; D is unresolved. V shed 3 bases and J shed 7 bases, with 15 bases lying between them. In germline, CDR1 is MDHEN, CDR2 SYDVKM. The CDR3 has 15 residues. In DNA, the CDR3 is TGTGCCAGCAGTTTCGGAGGGTCGTGGGCTGAAAAACTGTTTTTT. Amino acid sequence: CASSFGGSWAEKLFF.